This T cell receptor beta chain originates from a study of CD4 T cells in relation to SARS-CoV-2 and coronaviruses. Looking at the study overall: After roughly eleven days of antigen culture, PBMC TCR beta CDR3s were sequenced. Negative control cultures got HIV-1 Nef peptides or no peptide.

General study findings and limits: About 65% of donors had memory CD4+ clonotypes crossrecognizing SARS-CoV-2 and common cold coronavirus spike.

A note on this clone: As yet, its antigen is unknown.

Before the COVID-19 pandemic, during about 2010-2018, CD4+ T cells were taken from unexposed donors. Isolation of CD4+ T cells took place after 10 days in culture. Cells permitting, SARS-CoV-2 S/N and four cold-coronavirus spikes were tested on unexposed-donor CD4+ T cells. CDR1 SGHAT and CDR2 FQNNGV come from the germline V gene. With 3 bases clipped from V and 2 bases from J, the junction kept 14 bases outside the gene matches. The CDR3 runs 18 residues. Generated by immunoSEQ multiplex PCR, the TCRdb table keeps only in-frame clones and is missing some. The data show around 25,000 clones, with approximately 80% seen just once and 11% to 15% held by the top ten.

The chain recombines TRBV11-2 with TRBJ1-1, with 8 bases matching TRBD1. The sample was CD4+ T cells from PBMCs, cultured in vitro. This TCR derives from a human donor in good health. The CDR3 region has the DNA TGTGCCAGCAGCTTGCTTATCGGGACAGGCGGACGAAACACTGAAGCTTTCTTT. It encodes CASSLLIGTGGRNTEAFF.